This is a list of T cell receptor beta chains from one sample in a study of cytomegalovirus exposure and HLA in healthy donors. Clones were sequenced by immunoSEQ multiplex PCR, and TCRdb holds only the in-frame ones, with some missing. The sample shows some 310,000 clones, around 90% of them seen only once. The sample comprised PBMCs. The receptors stem from a young man in good health and CMV-seronegative. Each CDR3 is given with its conserved first and last residue. The D gene is left open where the match is weak. Not all rows give a size; the values are once, few, many and, for expanded clones, a class.

J,size,D,V,CDR3,DNA
TRBJ1-1,few,.,TRBV10-2,CASSRTENTEAFF,TGCGCCAGCAGTAGGACAGAGAACACTGAAGCTTTCTTT
TRBJ2-7,.,TRBD2,TRBV7-2,CASNIASGGAVEQYF,TGTGCCAGCAACATAGCTAGCGGGGGGGCCGTTGAGCAGTACTTC
TRBJ1-1,.,.,TRBV6-5,CASSGTNTEAFF,TGTGCCAGCTCTGGGACAAACACTGAAGCTTTCTTT
TRBJ1-4,.,TRBD1,TRBV27,CASSRDRGGTNEKLFF,TGTGCCAGCAGCCGCGACAGGGGAGGCACTAATGAAAAACTGTTTTTT
TRBJ1-6,.,TRBD1,TRBV7-8,CASSSKGQGGSPLHF,TGTGCCAGCAGCTCGAAGGGACAGGGAGGCTCACCCCTCCACTTT
TRBJ2-1,.,TRBD2,TRBV5-8,CASSPVRGGGSYNEQFF,TGTGCCAGCAGCCCCGTGCGGGGGGGTGGGTCCTACAATGAGCAGTTCTTC
TRBJ2-2,.,.,TRBV7-2,CASSLPGELFF,TGTGCCAGCAGCCTCCCCGGGGAGCTGTTTTTT
TRBJ2-7,.,TRBD1,TRBV29-1,CSAGTGPYEQYF,TGCAGCGCCGGGACAGGGCCCTACGAGCAGTACTTC
TRBJ2-7,.,.,TRBV2,CASSDRAGLYEQYF,TGTGCCAGCAGTGATCGGGCAGGGCTCTACGAGCAGTACTTC
TRBJ1-2,.,TRBD1,TRBV6-5,CASSFPGQGVSGYTF,TGTGCCAGCAGTTTTCCGGGACAGGGGGTCTCTGGCTACACCTTC
TRBJ1-5,.,TRBD1,TRBV27,CASWGQSNQPQHF,TGTGCCAGTTGGGGACAGAGCAATCAGCCCCAGCATTTT
TRBJ1-5,.,TRBD1,TRBV5-6,CASSLNRGKTFEYQPQHF,TGTGCCAGCAGCTTGAACAGGGGTAAGACCTTTGAATATCAGCCCCAGCATTTT
TRBJ1-2,.,.,TRBV29-1,CSVEDGDNYGYTF,TGCAGCGTTGAGGACGGGGATAACTATGGCTACACCTTC
TRBJ2-3,.,TRBD2,TRBV25-1,CASGIAGARADTQYF,TGTGCCAGCGGGATAGCGGGGGCGAGGGCAGATACGCAGTATTTT
TRBJ2-1,.,.,TRBV5-4,CASSLKTYNEQFF,TGTGCCAGCAGCTTGAAGACATACAATGAGCAGTTCTTC
TRBJ1-1,.,.,TRBV5-1,CASSPRGSLNLNTEAFF,TGCGCCAGCAGCCCCCGCGGCAGTCTGAATTTGAACACTGAAGCTTTCTTT
TRBJ1-5,.,TRBD1,TRBV2,CASTFNRDSLKRPQHF,TGTGCCAGCACCTTCAACCGGGACAGCCTCAAGAGGCCCCAGCATTTT
TRBJ1-1,.,TRBD1,TRBV4-1,CASSQVGWTGLRSVTEAFF,TGCGCCAGCAGCCAAGTAGGCTGGACAGGTTTGAGGTCGGTGACTGAAGCTTTCTTT
TRBJ2-7,.,.,TRBV7-8,CASSLWRPGASYEQYF,TGTGCCAGCAGCTTATGGCGTCCAGGGGCCTCCTACGAGCAGTACTTC
TRBJ1-4,.,TRBD1,TRBV30,CAWTPKGTGNEKLFF,TGTGCCTGGACCCCGAAGGGGACAGGGAATGAAAAACTGTTTTTT